This TCR beta chain was found in a study of T-cell memory formation after mild COVID-19. Each CDR3 protein gets one entry after TCRdb re-called the 5' RACE reads with MiXCR. This sample yields approximately 190,000 distinct CDR3 sequences, of which around 20% are seen a single time; around 2.4% belongs to the top ten. From germline, CDR1 is SQVTM and CDR2 ANQGSEA. The CDR3 is 12 residues long. V dropped 7 bases and J dropped 7; count of bases not matched to a gene: 9. This chain uses TRBV29-1 with TRBJ1-2; 7 nucleotides agree with TRBD1. Sequences were obtained from PBMCs or a T cell subset sorted from them (not recorded which). This clonotype was obtained from an adult woman who had mild COVID-19 (a few samples of this study predate the infection). Cell type and time point are not known. In DNA form, the CDR3 reads TGCAGCGCCGTGAAGGGACAGACTGGCTACACCTTC. Amino acid sequence: CSAVKGQTGYTF.